This T cell receptor beta chain was captured by sequencing in a study of cytomegalovirus exposure and HLA in healthy donors. The J segment lost 8 bases and the V segment lost 1 base, leaving 15 bases of the junction unmatched. This CDR3 contains 17 residues. Looked up from germline, CDR1 is SGHDT and CDR2 is YYEEEE. Study conclusions and caveats: It was approximately 150 TCR beta chains that were listed as cytomegalovirus-associated. Published work reported that the classifier diagnosed cytomegalovirus status with high specificity and sensitivity. According to a later analysis, TCR clusters from the first cohort tended to co-occur in the roughly 120 validation repertoires.

Comments on this clone: Its antigen is still unknown.

Produced via immunoSEQ multiplex PCR; TCRdb's table is partial and in-frame only. The data show 70,000 or so clones, around 90% seen once. The donors were part of the validation cohort of more than 90 subjects. That cohort was separate from the first cohort, which comprised some 670 subjects. The specimen sequenced was PBMCs. The V call is TRBV5-6, the J call TRBJ1-2; 9 bases line up with TRBD1. The receptor's source is a young man in good health and CMV-seronegative. CDR3 sequence reads: CASSLPVTGGHRMGYTF. In DNA, the CDR3 is TGTGCCAGCAGCTTGCCTGTGACAGGGGGTCACCGGATGGGCTACACCTTC.